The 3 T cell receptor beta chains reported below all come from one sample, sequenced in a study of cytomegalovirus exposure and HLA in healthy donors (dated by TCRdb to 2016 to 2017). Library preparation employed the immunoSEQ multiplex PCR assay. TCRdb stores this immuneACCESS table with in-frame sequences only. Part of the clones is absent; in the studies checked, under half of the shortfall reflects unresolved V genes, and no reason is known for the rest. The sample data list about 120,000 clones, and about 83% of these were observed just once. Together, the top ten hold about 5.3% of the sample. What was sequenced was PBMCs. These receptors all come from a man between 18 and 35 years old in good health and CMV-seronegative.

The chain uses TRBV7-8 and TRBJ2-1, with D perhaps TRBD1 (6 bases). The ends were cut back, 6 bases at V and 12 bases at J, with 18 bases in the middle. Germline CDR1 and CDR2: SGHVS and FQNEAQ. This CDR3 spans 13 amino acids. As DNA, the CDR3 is TGTGCCAGCAGGACAGGTACCTCATTTTGGCAGTTCTTC. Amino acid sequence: CASRTGTSFWQFF.

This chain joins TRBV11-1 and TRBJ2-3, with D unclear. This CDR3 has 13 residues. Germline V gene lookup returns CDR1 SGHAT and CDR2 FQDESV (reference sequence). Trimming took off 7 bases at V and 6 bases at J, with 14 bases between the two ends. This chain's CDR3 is CASIPPGSDTQYF. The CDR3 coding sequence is TGTGCCAGCATCCCCCCCGGGTCTGATACGCAGTATTTT.

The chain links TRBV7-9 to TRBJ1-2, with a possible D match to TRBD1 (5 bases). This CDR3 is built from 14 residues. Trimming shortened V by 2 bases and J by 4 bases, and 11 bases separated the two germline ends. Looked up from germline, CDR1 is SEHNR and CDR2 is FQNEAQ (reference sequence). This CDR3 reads CASSLSPTGYGYTF. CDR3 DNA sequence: TGTGCCAGCAGCTTATCCCCAACAGGCTATGGCTACACCTTC.